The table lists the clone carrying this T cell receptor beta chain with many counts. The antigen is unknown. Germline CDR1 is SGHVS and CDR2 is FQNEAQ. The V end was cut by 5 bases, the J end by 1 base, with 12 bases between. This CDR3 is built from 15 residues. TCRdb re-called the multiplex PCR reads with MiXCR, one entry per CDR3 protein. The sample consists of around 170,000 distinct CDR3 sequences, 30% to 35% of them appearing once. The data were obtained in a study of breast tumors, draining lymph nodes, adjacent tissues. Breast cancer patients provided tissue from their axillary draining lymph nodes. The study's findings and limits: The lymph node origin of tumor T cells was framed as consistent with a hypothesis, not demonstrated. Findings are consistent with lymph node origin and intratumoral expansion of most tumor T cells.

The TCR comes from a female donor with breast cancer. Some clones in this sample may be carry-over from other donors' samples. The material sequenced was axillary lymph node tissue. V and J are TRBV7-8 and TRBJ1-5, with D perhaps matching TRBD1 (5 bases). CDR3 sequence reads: CASSLWGESNQPQHF. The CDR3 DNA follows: TGTGCCAGCAGCCTGTGGGGGGAAAGCAATCAGCCCCAGCATTTT.